This section outlines one T cell receptor (beta chain) sequence together with its context. Antigen: not known. At one end the junction does not follow the germline gene, possibly because of a read error. The data originate from a study of graft-versus-host responses after intestinal transplantation. Overall study context: Recipients received multivisceral, liver-intestinal, or isolated intestinal transplants. Study-level findings and limits: The authors found GvH clones in recipient marrow, some appearing first in ileum or blood. Early post-transplant HvG declines were associated with peak circulating GvH clone levels.

Germline V gives CDR1 SGHDN, CDR2 FVKESK. The CDR3 contains 14 residues. Generated by immunoSEQ multiplex PCR, the TCRdb table keeps only in-frame clones and is missing some. The table lists about 90,000 clones, 80% to 85% of them singletons, with about a sixth in the top ten. This sequence was found in a human donor who received an intestinal transplant. This chain links TRBV14 with TRBJ1-2; D call uncertain. Material: unstimulated CD8+ T cells sorted from spleen or lymph node cells, obtained before intestinal transplant. The CDR3 nucleotides read TGTGCCAGCGGCCAAGCCTCATTTAACTATGGCTACACCTTC. Translation: CASGQASFNYGYTF.